This passage covers 18 T cell receptor beta chains from one sample sequenced in a study of shared clonotypes between healthy human individuals. TCRdb keeps only in-frame clones here, not all; method: immunoSEQ multiplex PCR. The sample consists of 650,000 to 700,000 clones, 90% of them appearing once. The sample consisted of memory CD8+ T cells from PBMCs. The subset: CD45RO+ cells pooled with CCR7-negative TemRA cells. The receptors here all came from a man in his late teens or twenties in good health. Some clones in this sample may be carry-over from other donors' samples.

The rearrangement joins TRBV6-1 to TRBJ1-2; D gene ambiguous. Per germline, CDR1 MNHNS and CDR2 SASEGT. With 4 bases removed from V and 4 bases from J, the gap between germline ends came to 13 bases. The CDR3 has 14 amino acids. The CDR3 sequence is CASSAVGVVYGYTF. CDR3 bases: TGTGCCAGCAGTGCGGTCGGGGTGGTCTATGGCTACACCTTC.

The chain carries TRBV5-1 and TRBJ2-1, with D possibly being TRBD1 (6 bases). Germline CDR1 SGHRS, CDR2 YFSETQ. The germline V and J ends were trimmed by 6 bases and 6 bases, with 7 bases remaining between them. The CDR3 is 11 amino acids. CDR3 nucleotide sequence: TGCGCCAGCAAAGGGGGCAATGAGCAGTTCTTC. Encoded protein: CASKGGNEQFF.

This chain uses TRBV2 with TRBJ1-4; 7 positions agree with TRBD1. The CDR3 runs to 14 residues. Germline CDR1 SNHLY, CDR2 FYNNEI. V trimming: 6 bases; J trimming: 5 bases; junction bases outside the gene matches: 6. CDR3 bases: TGTGCCAGCAGCTGGGGACAGCAAAATGAAAAACTGTTTTTT. Its translation is CASSWGQQNEKLFF.

This clone was detected a few times. The chain employs TRBV19 and TRBJ1-2; D is ambiguous. Trimming took off 9 bases at V and 4 bases at J, with 9 bases between the two ends. The CDR3 extends over 11 amino acids. Per germline, CDR1 LNHDA and CDR2 SQIVND (reference sequence). CDR3 in DNA: TGTGCCAGCAGCGATCTCTATGGCTACACCTTC. Its translation: CASSDLYGYTF.

The rearrangement joins TRBV27 to TRBJ2-7, with D perhaps matching TRBD1 or TRBD2 (6 bases each). The V gene's germline CDR1 is MNHEY and CDR2 SMNVEV (reference sequence). Deletions cut 3 bases from V and 5 bases from J, with 20 bases between. The CDR3 runs 16 residues. CDR3 loop: CASSFLGGSRGNEQYF. The CDR3 DNA reads TGTGCCAGCAGTTTCCTCGGGGGCTCCCGTGGGAACGAGCAGTACTTC.

This rearrangement joins TRBV27 to TRBJ2-3, with D unresolved. CDR1 and CDR2 from the germline V gene are MNHEY and SMNVEV (reference sequence). The CDR3 runs to 12 residues. Trimming left V 0 bases short and J 5 bases short, with 3 bases between. CDR3 sequence reads: CASSLSRDTQYF. The CDR3 DNA is TGTGCCAGCAGTTTATCGAGAGATACGCAGTATTTT.

The V gene is TRBV9, the J gene TRBJ2-7; TRBD2 matches at 8 bases. In germline, CDR1 is SGDLS, CDR2 YYNGEE. V lost 10 bases and J lost 1; bases outside the gene matches: 7. The CDR3 sequence is 13 residues long. In nucleotides, the CDR3 is TGTGCCTCCGGGGGGGAACCTTCCTACGAGCAGTACTTC. This sequence encodes CASGGEPSYEQYF.

The chain combines TRBV27 with TRBJ1-1; 7 nucleotides agree with TRBD1. Germline loops: CDR1 MNHEY, CDR2 SMNVEV (reference sequence). V trimming: 6 bases; J trimming: 7 bases; junction bases outside the gene matches: 8. This CDR3 spans 13 amino acids. In DNA form, the CDR3 reads TGTGCCAGCAGCCCGATTGGACAGGATGAAGCTTTCTTT. This gives the protein CASSPIGQDEAFF.

Worth noting for this clone: This sample includes further DNA sequences coding for the same CDR3. This chain uses TRBV6-1 with TRBJ2-7; 7 bases line up with TRBD2. CDR1 MNHNS and CDR2 SASEGT come from the germline V gene. V shed 4 bases, J shed 0 bases, and the junction held 3 bases outside the gene matches. The CDR3 is 14 amino acids. In nucleotides, the CDR3 is TGTGCCAGCAGTGGTCGCGGGAGCTCCTACGAGCAGTACTTC. It is translated as CASSGRGSSYEQYF.

For this clone: This same CDR3 is encoded by further DNA sequences in the sample. V and J are TRBV5-4 and TRBJ2-7, with 7 bases matching TRBD2. Germline values: CDR1 SGHNT, CDR2 YYREEE (reference sequence). The CDR3 totals 13 residues. Trimming at V came to 0 bases and at J to 4 bases, leaving 1 base not matched to a gene. The CDR3 nucleotides read TGTGCCAGCAGCTTGGGCGGGGGTTACGAGCAGTACTTC. Its translation: CASSLGGGYEQYF.

This chain uses TRBV7-3 with TRBJ2-1, with D uncertain. Germline values: CDR1 SGHTA, CDR2 FQGTGA. The CDR3 spans 13 residues. V lost 5 bases and J 6 bases, leaving 11 bases between the germline ends. The CDR3 loop is CASSQGLGNEQFF. CDR3 DNA: TGTGCCAGCAGCCAAGGGCTGGGCAATGAGCAGTTCTTC. Looking up the rest from reference TRBV7-3 and TRBJ2-1 gives the full variable domain: GAGVSQTPSNKVTEKGKYVELRCDPISGHTALYWYRQSLGQGPEFLIYFQGTGAADDSGLPNDRFFAVRPEGSVSTLKIQRTERGDSAVYLCASSQGLGNEQFFGPGTRLTVL.

The gene calls are TRBV6-5 and TRBJ1-1; TRBD1 agrees at 9 bases. From germline, CDR1 is MNHEY and CDR2 SVGAGI. J lost 1 base, V lost 0 bases, and 3 bases had no gene match. The CDR3 spans 16 residues. The CDR3 protein is CASSYSGQGGNTEAFF. Here the CDR3 DNA reads TGTGCCAGCAGTTACTCGGGACAGGGAGGGAACACTGAAGCTTTCTTT.

The chain is built from TRBV18 and TRBJ2-1, with 9 bases aligning to TRBD1. The CDR3 totals 14 residues. Germline loops: CDR1 KGHSH, CDR2 LQKENI. V lost 3 bases and J lost 7; bases outside the gene matches: 4. This chain's CDR3 is CASSPRDRVNEQFF. CDR3 in DNA: TGTGCCAGCTCACCCCGGGACAGGGTTAATGAGCAGTTCTTC. Full variable domain (outside the CDR3, taken from reference TRBV18 and TRBJ2-1): NAGVMQNPRHLVRRRGQEARLRCSPMKGHSHVYWYRQLPEEGLKFMVYLQKENIIDESGMPKERFSAEFPKEGPSILRIQQVVRGDSAAYFCASSPRDRVNEQFFGPGTRLTVL.

V gene TRBV7-9 combines with J gene TRBJ2-3; D uncertain. The CDR3 runs to 15 residues. V was clipped by 1 base and J by 0 bases, with 8 bases between them. Germline V gene data show CDR1 as SEHNR and CDR2 as FQNEAQ (reference sequence). The CDR3 protein is CASSLVLESTDTQYF. The DNA of the CDR3 is TGTGCCAGCAGCTTAGTGCTAGAGAGCACAGATACGCAGTATTTT.

The chain uses TRBV7-9 and TRBJ2-1, with 10 nucleotides matching TRBD1. Germline values: CDR1 SEHNR, CDR2 FQNEAQ (reference sequence). Trimming took 5 bases from V and 3 from J; bases not matched to a gene: 7. CDR3 length equals 16 residues. CDR3 sequence reads: CASSTPGQGLYNEQFF. The CDR3 DNA reads TGTGCCAGCAGCACTCCGGGACAGGGGCTCTACAATGAGCAGTTCTTC.

The V gene is TRBV27, the J gene TRBJ1-5; 8 bases fit TRBD1. CDR3 length: 15 amino acids. Per the germline V gene, CDR1 is MNHEY and CDR2 is SMNVEV (reference sequence). V shed 5 bases, J shed 2 bases, and the junction held 5 bases outside the gene matches. CDR3 protein: CASSVDRGGNQPQHF. The CDR3 DNA sequence: TGTGCCAGCAGTGTCGACAGGGGTGGCAATCAGCCCCAGCATTTT.

The chain employs TRBV6-8 and TRBJ2-3; 8 bases are a match to TRBD2. J was trimmed by 1 base and V by 7 bases; bases with no gene match: 13. Germline V gives CDR1 MNHGY, CDR2 SAAAGT. This CDR3 is built from 17 residues. CDR3 residues: CASNLQHRGGCTDTQYF. CDR3 DNA sequence: TGTGCCAGCAACCTCCAACACCGGGGGGGATGCACAGATACGCAGTATTTT.

V usage is TRBV19 and J usage is TRBJ1-1; D call uncertain. CDR3 length equals 14 residues. Germline V gene sequence: CDR1 LNHDA, CDR2 SQIVND (reference sequence). V was cut by 9 bases and J by 1 base, with 15 bases left in between. The CDR3 DNA reads as TGTGCCAGCTCCTTGAGGCCTCCGAACACTGAAGCTTTCTTT. Translation: CASSLRPPNTEAFF.